This T cell receptor (beta chain) came from a study of blood T cell repertoires in COVID-19. Some clones are missing from TCRdb's copy, which holds only in-frame ones; the method was immunoSEQ multiplex PCR. The sample lists about 58,000 clones, more than 70% seen once, with around a fifth in the top ten. The CDR3 covers 15 residues. Trimming pared 1 base from V and 0 bases from J, leaving 9 bases between. Per the germline V gene, CDR1 is SGHNT and CDR2 is YENEEA. Sequencing was carried out using peripheral blood. The chain recombines TRBV11-3 with TRBJ1-1; D possibly corresponds to TRBD1 (5 bases). The sequence came from a woman between 50 and 59 years old with active or convalescent COVID-19. CDR3 loop: CASSLGRGVNTEAFF. In DNA, the CDR3 is TGTGCCAGCAGCTTAGGCCGGGGGGTGAACACTGAAGCTTTCTTT.